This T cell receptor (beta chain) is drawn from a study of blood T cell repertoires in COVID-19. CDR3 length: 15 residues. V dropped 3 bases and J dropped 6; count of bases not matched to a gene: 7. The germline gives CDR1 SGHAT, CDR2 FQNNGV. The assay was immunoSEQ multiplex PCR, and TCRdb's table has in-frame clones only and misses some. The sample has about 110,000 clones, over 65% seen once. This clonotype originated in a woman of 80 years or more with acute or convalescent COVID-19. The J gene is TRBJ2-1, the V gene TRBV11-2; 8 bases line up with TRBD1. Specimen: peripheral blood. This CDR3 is CASSFGRGQSNEQFF. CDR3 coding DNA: TGTGCCAGCAGCTTCGGCAGGGGGCAATCCAATGAGCAGTTCTTC.